The rows below give T cell receptor beta chains drawn from one sample of a study of response to subunit inactivated influenza vaccine. One entry per CDR3 protein results from TCRdb running MiXCR on the RT-PCR reads. The table shows roughly 710,000 distinct CDR3 sequences, with 12% to 15% occurring only once. This specimen consisted of PBMCs from blood, obtained about 14 days before vaccination. The receptors derive from a man aged 50 or older who received an inactivated influenza vaccine. Both conserved end residues are part of each CDR3. The order of the fields is V gene, D gene, clone size, J gene, CDR3 protein, CDR3 DNA. D genes are given only for firm matches. Clone size is given for some rows only: seen once, a few or many times, or a class if the clone is expanded.

V: TRBV6-5
D: -
size: few
J: TRBJ2-4
CDR3: CASSSYPDGAKNIQYF
DNA: TGTGCCAGCAGTTCGTACCCAGACGGGGCTAAAAACATTCAGTACTTC

V: TRBV15
D: -
size: few
J: TRBJ1-5
CDR3: CATSRGGQTNQPQHF
DNA: TGTGCCACCAGCAGAGGTGGACAGACTAATCAGCCCCAGCATTTT

V: TRBV27
D: TRBD1
size: -
J: TRBJ2-7
CDR3: CASIRRDRVSIEQYF
DNA: TGTGCCAGCATCCGGCGGGACAGGGTATCGATAGAGCAGTACTTC

V: TRBV10-3
D: TRBD2
size: -
J: TRBJ2-1
CDR3: CAISLGTSGEQFF
DNA: TGTGCCATCAGCCTGGGGACTAGCGGGGAGCAGTTCTTC

V: TRBV7-9
D: -
size: -
J: TRBJ2-5
CDR3: CASSYGFGVTETQYF
DNA: TGTGCCAGCAGCTACGGTTTTGGGGTAACGGAGACCCAGTACTTC

V: TRBV28
D: -
size: many
J: TRBJ2-4
CDR3: CASSRRGLAKNIQYF
DNA: TGTGCCAGCAGCCGTCGGGGTCTAGCCAAAAACATTCAGTACTTC

V: TRBV20-1
D: TRBD2
size: -
J: TRBJ2-1
CDR3: CSASGLAGEAGPEQFF
DNA: TGCAGTGCATCAGGACTAGCGGGAGAAGCCGGACCTGAGCAGTTCTTC

V: TRBV6-1
D: -
size: few
J: TRBJ2-5
CDR3: CASSGAERAYF
DNA: TGTGCCAGCAGCGGGGCGGAGAGGGCGTACTTC

V: TRBV15
D: -
size: many
J: TRBJ2-1
CDR3: CATSNAEQNNEQFF
DNA: TGTGCCACCAGCAACGCCGAACAAAACAATGAGCAGTTCTTC

V: TRBV27
D: -
size: many
J: TRBJ1-1
CDR3: CASIATEGVHTEAFF
DNA: TGTGCCAGCATTGCGACGGAGGGGGTTCACACTGAAGCTTTCTTT

V: TRBV12-3/TRBV12-4
D: TRBD1
size: many
J: TRBJ2-7
CDR3: CASSSTGTGTYEQYF
DNA: TGTGCCAGCAGTTCGACCGGGACAGGAACCTACGAGCAGTACTTC

V: TRBV29-1
D: -
size: -
J: TRBJ2-7
CDR3: CSVEGGIQEGGLYEQYF
DNA: TGCAGCGTTGAGGGTGGGATACAGGAGGGGGGCCTCTACGAGCAGTACTTC

V: TRBV28
D: -
size: few
J: TRBJ2-2
CDR3: CASSLVTDTGELFF
DNA: TGTGCCAGCAGTTTAGTTACAGATACCGGGGAGCTGTTTTTT

V: TRBV10-3
D: -
size: few
J: TRBJ2-5
CDR3: CAISESMGSWQETQYF
DNA: TGTGCCATCAGTGAGTCGATGGGAAGTTGGCAAGAGACCCAGTACTTC

V: TRBV12-3/TRBV12-4
D: -
size: few
J: TRBJ2-5
CDR3: CASSLTLAETQYF
DNA: TGTGCCAGCAGTTTGACCCTGGCGGAGACCCAGTACTTC

V: TRBV28
D: -
size: few
J: TRBJ2-1
CDR3: CASSLKGAYNEQFF
DNA: TGTGCCAGCAGTTTAAAGGGAGCCTACAATGAGCAGTTCTTC

V: TRBV15
D: TRBD2
size: -
J: TRBJ2-7
CDR3: CATSRSPGQGASGRRNEQYF
DNA: TGTGCCACCAGCAGATCACCGGGACAGGGTGCTAGCGGGAGGCGAAACGAGCAGTACTTC

V: TRBV7-9
D: TRBD2
size: -
J: TRBJ2-1
CDR3: CASSTRPGLAGTNEQFF
DNA: TGTGCCAGCAGCACGCGCCCGGGACTAGCGGGGACGAATGAGCAGTTCTTC

V: TRBV4-3
D: -
size: -
J: TRBJ2-7
CDR3: CASSQGLHTGSYEQYF
DNA: TGCGCCAGCAGCCAAGGACTGCACACTGGCTCCTACGAGCAGTACTTC

V: TRBV5-1
D: -
size: few
J: TRBJ1-3
CDR3: CASSLVPSLRAGNTIYF
DNA: TGCGCCAGCAGCTTGGTTCCGTCACTAAGGGCTGGAAACACCATATATTTT

V: TRBV4-3
D: TRBD1
size: -
J: TRBJ1-4
CDR3: CASSLGQAEKLFF
DNA: TGCGCCAGCAGCCTAGGACAGGCAGAAAAACTGTTTTTT

V: TRBV7-9
D: TRBD1
size: -
J: TRBJ1-1
CDR3: CASSSRTGGFTEAFF
DNA: TGTGCCAGCAGCAGTCGGACAGGGGGCTTCACTGAAGCTTTCTTT

V: TRBV4-3
D: TRBD2
size: -
J: TRBJ2-2
CDR3: CASSQRAREAGELFF
DNA: TGCGCCAGCAGCCAGAGGGCACGGGAGGCCGGGGAGCTGTTTTTT

V: TRBV27
D: TRBD1
size: -
J: TRBJ2-2
CDR3: CASSTSLTRGRRGSLGELFF
DNA: TGTGCCAGCAGTACGAGTTTAACGAGGGGGCGGAGAGGATCTCTCGGGGAGCTGTTTTTT

V: TRBV4-1
D: -
size: -
J: TRBJ2-7
CDR3: CASSQDPGPSYEQYF
DNA: TGCGCCAGCAGCCAAGATCCAGGGCCCTCCTACGAGCAGTACTTC

V: TRBV5-1
D: -
size: few
J: TRBJ2-3
CDR3: CASSPGTGDTQYF
DNA: TGCGCCAGCAGCCCGGGGACGGGAGATACGCAGTATTTT

V: TRBV20-1
D: -
size: -
J: TRBJ2-1
CDR3: CSARAPYPYNEQFF
DNA: TGCAGTGCTAGAGCCCCGTACCCCTACAATGAGCAGTTCTTC

V: TRBV6-5
D: TRBD2
size: few
J: TRBJ2-1
CDR3: CASSYSAGGLYNEQFF
DNA: TGTGCCAGCAGTTACTCTGCGGGGGGGCTTTACAATGAGCAGTTCTTC

V: TRBV20-1
D: -
size: -
J: TRBJ2-1
CDR3: CSARGLLASYNEQFF
DNA: TGCAGTGCTAGAGGATTACTAGCCTCCTACAATGAGCAGTTCTTC

V: TRBV9
D: -
size: -
J: TRBJ2-2
CDR3: CASSVAFIGELFF
DNA: TGTGCCAGCAGCGTAGCATTCATTGGGGAGCTGTTTTTT

V: TRBV5-1
D: -
size: few
J: TRBJ2-1
CDR3: CASSFDTSYNEQFF
DNA: TGCGCCAGCAGCTTCGATACCTCCTACAATGAGCAGTTCTTC

V: TRBV25-1
D: TRBD1
size: -
J: TRBJ2-2
CDR3: CASSRTGVDTGELFF
DNA: TGTGCCAGCAGCCGGACAGGGGTAGATACCGGGGAGCTGTTTTTT

V: TRBV5-4
D: -
size: few
J: TRBJ1-1
CDR3: CASSSGRSPNTEAFF
DNA: TGTGCCAGCAGCTCGGGCAGGTCGCCCAACACTGAAGCTTTCTTT

V: TRBV20-1
D: -
size: few
J: TRBJ1-6
CDR3: CSARGYLRKGSSYNSPLHF
DNA: TGCAGTGCTAGGGGGTATCTCCGGAAGGGGAGCTCCTATAATTCACCCCTCCACTTT

V: TRBV5-1
D: -
size: many
J: TRBJ1-2
CDR3: CASTPKGPPNYGYTF
DNA: TGCGCCAGCACCCCAAAAGGACCCCCAAACTATGGCTACACCTTC